The 4 T cell receptor beta chains reported below all come from one sample, sequenced in a study of human T cells and chemical hapten exposure. Regarding time point: patch test 1, 2 weeks after DPC sensitization. The treatment denotes: therapeutic diphenylcyclopropenone sensitization with weekly scalp DPC. TCRdb reanalysed the RACE reads using MiXCR and keeps one entry per CDR3 protein. Of 150,000 to 200,000 distinct CDR3 sequences in the sample, roughly 15% were seen once. The input for sequencing was whole blood, taken in connection with sensitization to the hapten diphenylcyclopropenone (DPC). The source of these receptors is a woman aged 25 to 39 with alopecia areata. Some clones in this sample may be carry-over from other donors' samples.

The genes are TRBV6-2 or TRBV6-3 and TRBJ2-7, with D possibly TRBD1 on 5 matching bases. Trimming took 6 bases from V and 3 from J, leaving 15 bases between them. The CDR3 is made up of 14 amino acids. The germline gives CDR1 MNHEY, CDR2 SVGEGT. CDR3 DNA: TGTGCCAGCAGGATGGACACCATTTTCTACGAGCAGTACTTC. The encoded protein is CASRMDTIFYEQYF.

V is TRBV29-1 and J is TRBJ1-2; a weak D match, TRBD1 (5 bases). The V gene's germline CDR1 is SQVTM and CDR2 ANQGSEA. Trimming stripped 7 bases from V and 3 bases from J, with 15 bases between. CDR3 length equals 13 residues. CDR3 region: CSGGEAGDYGYTF. CDR3 nucleotide sequence: TGCAGCGGGGGCGAGGCGGGCGACTATGGCTACACCTTC.

This clonotype has a count of ten or more. The gene calls are TRBV11-2 and TRBJ2-2, with D perhaps TRBD1 (5 bases). There are 16 residues in the CDR3. V lost 6 bases, J lost 8 bases, and 22 bases lay in between. Germline-derived CDR1 and CDR2 are SGHAT and FQNNGV. CDR3 region: CASRTQRKGKVGELFF. CDR3 nucleotides: TGTGCCAGCAGGACCCAGAGGAAGGGGAAAGTAGGGGAGCTGTTTTTT.

This clonotype was counted a few times. The J gene is TRBJ1-4, the V gene TRBV7-9; D gene uncertain. The CDR3 spans 13 residues. Germline CDR1 is SEHNR and CDR2 is FQNEAQ (reference sequence). V was trimmed by 2 bases and J by 5 bases, leaving 6 bases between them. CDR3 nucleotide sequence: TGTGCCAGCAGCTTACAGAGAAATGAAAAACTGTTTTTT. The encoded protein is CASSLQRNEKLFF.